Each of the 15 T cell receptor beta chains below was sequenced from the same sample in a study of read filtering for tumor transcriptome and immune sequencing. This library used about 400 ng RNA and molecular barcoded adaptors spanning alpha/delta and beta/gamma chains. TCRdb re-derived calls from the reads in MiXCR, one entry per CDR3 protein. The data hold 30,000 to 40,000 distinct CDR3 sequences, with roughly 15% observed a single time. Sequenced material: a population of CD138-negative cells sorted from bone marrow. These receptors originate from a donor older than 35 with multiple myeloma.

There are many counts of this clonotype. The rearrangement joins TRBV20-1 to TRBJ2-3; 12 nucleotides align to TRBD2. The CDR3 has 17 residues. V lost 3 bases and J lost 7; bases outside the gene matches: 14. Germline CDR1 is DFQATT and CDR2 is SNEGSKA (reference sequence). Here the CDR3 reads CSARGTGSSGGANTQYF. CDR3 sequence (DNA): TGCAGTGCTAGGGGAACCGGGTCTAGCGGGGGGGCGAATACGCAGTATTTT.

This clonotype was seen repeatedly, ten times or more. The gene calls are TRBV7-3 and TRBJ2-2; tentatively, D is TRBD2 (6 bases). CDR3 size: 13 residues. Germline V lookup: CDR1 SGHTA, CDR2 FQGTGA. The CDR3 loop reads CASGGTNTGELFF. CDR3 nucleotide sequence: TGTGCAAGCGGCGGGACGAACACCGGGGAGCTGTTTTTT.

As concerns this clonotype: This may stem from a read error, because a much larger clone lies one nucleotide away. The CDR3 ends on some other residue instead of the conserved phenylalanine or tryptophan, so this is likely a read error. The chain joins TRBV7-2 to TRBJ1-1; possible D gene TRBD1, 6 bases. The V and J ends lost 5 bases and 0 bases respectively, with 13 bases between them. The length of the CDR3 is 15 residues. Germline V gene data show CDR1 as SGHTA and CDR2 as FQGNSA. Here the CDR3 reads CASSLRGGLNTEAFL. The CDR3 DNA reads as TGTGCCAGCAGCCTGAGGGGGGGTCTGAACACTGAAGCTTTCCTT.

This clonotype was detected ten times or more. CDR3 amino acids: CSASAGAAYEQYF. CDR3 nucleotide sequence: TGCAGTGCCTCCGCTGGCGCCGCCTACGAGCAGTACTTC. The rearrangement uses TRBV20-1 and TRBJ2-7; D call uncertain. CDR1 is DFQATT and CDR2 is SNEGSKA in the germline V gene (reference sequence). The CDR3 has 13 residues. Trimming shortened V by 6 bases and J by 2 bases, and 14 bases separated the two germline ends.

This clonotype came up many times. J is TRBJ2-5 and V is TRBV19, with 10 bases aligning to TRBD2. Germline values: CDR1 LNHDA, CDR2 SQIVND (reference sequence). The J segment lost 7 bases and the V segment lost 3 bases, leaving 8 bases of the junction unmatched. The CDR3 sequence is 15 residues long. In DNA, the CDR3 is TGTGCCAGTAGTATTGCTAGCGGGGGTTTCGGGACCCAGTACTTC. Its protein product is CASSIASGGFGTQYF.

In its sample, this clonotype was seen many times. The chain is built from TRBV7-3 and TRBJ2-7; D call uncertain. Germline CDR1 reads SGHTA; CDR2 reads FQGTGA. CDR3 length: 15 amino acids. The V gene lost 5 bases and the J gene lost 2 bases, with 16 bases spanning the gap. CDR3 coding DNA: TGTGCCAGCAGCCCCAATCCTAGTTTGCCCTACGAGCAGTACTTC. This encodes CASSPNPSLPYEQYF.

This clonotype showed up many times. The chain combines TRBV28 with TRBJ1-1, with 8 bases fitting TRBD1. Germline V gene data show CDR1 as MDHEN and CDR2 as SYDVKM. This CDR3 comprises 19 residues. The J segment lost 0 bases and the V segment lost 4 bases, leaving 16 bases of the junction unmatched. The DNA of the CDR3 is TGTGCCAGCAGTTCGACTGTGACAGGGGTTTCGTTGGTGAACACTGAAGCTTTCTTT. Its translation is CASSSTVTGVSLVNTEAFF.

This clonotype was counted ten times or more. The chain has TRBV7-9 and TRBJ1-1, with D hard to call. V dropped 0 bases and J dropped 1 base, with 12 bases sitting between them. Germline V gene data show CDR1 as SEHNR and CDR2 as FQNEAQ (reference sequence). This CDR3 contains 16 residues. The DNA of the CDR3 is TGTGCCAGCAGCTTAGCGCGAGGGCGGTCGAACACTGAAGCTTTCTTT. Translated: CASSLARGRSNTEAFF.

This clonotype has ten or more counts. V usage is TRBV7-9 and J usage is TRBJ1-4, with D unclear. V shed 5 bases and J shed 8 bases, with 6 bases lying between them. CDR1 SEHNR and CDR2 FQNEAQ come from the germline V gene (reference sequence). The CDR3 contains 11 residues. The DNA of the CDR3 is TGTGCCAGCAGCCCAAAGGAAAAACTGTTTTTT. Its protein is CASSPKEKLFF. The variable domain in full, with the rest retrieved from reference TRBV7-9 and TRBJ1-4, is DTGVSQNPRHKITKRGQNVTFRCDPISEHNRLYWYRQTLGQGPEFLTYFQNEAQLEKSRLLSDRFSAERPKGSFSTLEIQRTEQGDSAMYLCASSPKEKLFFGSGTQLSVL.

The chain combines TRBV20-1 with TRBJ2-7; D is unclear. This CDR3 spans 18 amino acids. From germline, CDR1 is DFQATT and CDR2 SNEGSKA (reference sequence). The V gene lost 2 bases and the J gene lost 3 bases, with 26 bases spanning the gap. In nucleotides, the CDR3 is TGCAGTGCTAGAAGCGCCTCAGGCCAAGGGTACGCTGACTACGAGCAGTACTTC. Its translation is CSARSASGQGYADYEQYF.

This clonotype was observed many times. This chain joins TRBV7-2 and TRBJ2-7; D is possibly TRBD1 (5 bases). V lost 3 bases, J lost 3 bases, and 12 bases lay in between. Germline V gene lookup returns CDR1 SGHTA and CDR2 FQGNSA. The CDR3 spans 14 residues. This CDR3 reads CTSSFDSIRYEQYF. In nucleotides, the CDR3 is TGTACCAGCAGCTTTGACAGCATCCGCTACGAGCAGTACTTC.

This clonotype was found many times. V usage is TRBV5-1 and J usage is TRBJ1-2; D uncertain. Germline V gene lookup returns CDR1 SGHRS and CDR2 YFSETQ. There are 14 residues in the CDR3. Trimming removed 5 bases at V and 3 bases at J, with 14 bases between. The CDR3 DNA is TGCGCCAGCAGACCGGGGTACGAGGACTATGGCTACACCTTC. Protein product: CASRPGYEDYGYTF. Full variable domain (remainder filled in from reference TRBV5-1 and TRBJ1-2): KAGVTQTPRYLIKTRGQQVTLSCSPISGHRSVSWYQQTPGQGLQFLFEYFSETQRNKGNFPGRFSGRQFSNSRSEMNVSTLELGDSALYLCASRPGYEDYGYTFGSGTRLTVV.

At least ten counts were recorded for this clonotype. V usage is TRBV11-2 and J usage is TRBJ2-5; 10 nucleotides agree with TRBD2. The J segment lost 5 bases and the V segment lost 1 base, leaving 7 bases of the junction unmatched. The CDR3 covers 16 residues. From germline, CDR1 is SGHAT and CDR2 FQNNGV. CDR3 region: CASSLGQRGGPETQYF. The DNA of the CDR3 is TGTGCCAGCAGCTTAGGCCAGCGGGGGGGCCCCGAGACCCAGTACTTC.

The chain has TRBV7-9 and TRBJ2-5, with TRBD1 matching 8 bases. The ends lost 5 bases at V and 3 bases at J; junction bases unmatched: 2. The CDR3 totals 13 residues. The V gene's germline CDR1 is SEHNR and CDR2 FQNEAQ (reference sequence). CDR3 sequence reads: CASSKDREETQYF. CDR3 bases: TGTGCCAGCAGCAAGGACAGGGAAGAGACCCAGTACTTC.

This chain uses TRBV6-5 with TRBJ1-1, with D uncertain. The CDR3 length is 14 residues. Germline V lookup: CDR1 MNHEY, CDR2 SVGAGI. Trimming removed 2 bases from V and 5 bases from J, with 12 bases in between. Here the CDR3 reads CASSYRRGKTEAFF. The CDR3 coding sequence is TGTGCCAGCAGTTACCGACGGGGAAAGACTGAAGCTTTCTTT.